These 11 T cell receptor beta chains share one sample of origin, sequenced in a study of PD-1 blockade in classical Hodgkin lymphoma. The protocol was immunoSEQ multiplex PCR, while the TCRdb copy is restricted to in-frame clones and leaves out a portion. This table has about 18,000 clones, 83% appearing once. As for time point: cycle 4 day 1 (C4D1), after less than seven weeks of nivolumab. Each and every patient relapsed after autologous stem cell transplantation, and patients got differing brentuximab vedotin exposure. Sample: peripheral blood mononuclear cells (PBMCs), taken before the fourth cycle of nivolumab. The receptors stem from a human donor with classical Hodgkin lymphoma.

This chain connects TRBV5-1 to TRBJ1-1; D remains unclear. The CDR3 has 15 amino acids. The ends were cut back, 1 base at V and 1 base at J, with 11 bases in the middle. Germline V gene data show CDR1 as SGHRS and CDR2 as YFSETQ. The CDR3: CASSLFRIENTEAFF. The CDR3, as DNA: TGCGCCAGCAGCTTGTTTCGGATTGAGAACACTGAAGCTTTCTTT.

The chain uses TRBV6-5 and TRBJ2-7; 8 nucleotides align to TRBD2. Unmatched junction bases numbered 3, after V lost 2 bases and J lost 0 bases. There are 15 residues in the CDR3. The V gene's germline CDR1 is MNHEY and CDR2 SVGAGI. CDR3 coding DNA: TGTGCCAGCAGTTACGAGCGGGGGTACTCCTACGAGCAGTACTTC. Its translation is CASSYERGYSYEQYF.

The genes are TRBV10-2 and TRBJ1-2; the match to TRBD1 covers 7 bases. The CDR3 totals 14 residues. Germline lookup yields CDR1 WSHSY and CDR2 SAAADI. The V gene end was trimmed by 0 bases and the J gene end by 4 bases; junction bases not matched to a gene: 2. The CDR3 DNA reads as TGCGCCAGCAGTGAGTCGAACAGGGGCTATGGCTACACCTTC. Translated: CASSESNRGYGYTF.

The V call is TRBV5-1, the J call TRBJ2-1; D may be TRBD1 (5 bases). The CDR3 sequence is 15 residues long. V lost 0 bases and J 2 bases, leaving 9 bases between the germline ends. Germline V gene data show CDR1 as SGHRS and CDR2 as YFSETQ. CDR3 in amino acids: CASSLVGDPYNEQFF. DNA for the CDR3: TGCGCCAGCAGCTTGGTAGGGGATCCCTACAATGAGCAGTTCTTC.

CDR3 loop: CASSEGQGARGYTF. The CDR3 DNA follows: TGTGCCAGCAGCGAAGGACAGGGGGCAAGGGGCTACACCTTC. V and J are TRBV6-5 and TRBJ1-2; 11 nucleotides align to TRBD1. Germline CDR1 reads MNHEY; CDR2 reads SVGAGI. V trimming: 6 bases; J trimming: 8 bases; junction bases outside the gene matches: 8. The CDR3 sequence is 14 residues long.

This chain connects TRBV7-8 to TRBJ2-7; TRBD2 aligns across 8 bases. The V and J ends lost 3 bases and 2 bases, in that order; junction bases with no gene match: 6. Germline CDR1 SGHVS, CDR2 FQNEAQ. This CDR3 has 15 amino acids. CDR3 sequence reads: CASSLHTGGTYEQYF. For the CDR3, the DNA is TGTGCCAGCAGCTTGCATACGGGGGGGACCTACGAGCAGTACTTC.

This clone occurred once. The chain carries TRBV6-6 and TRBJ1-1, with D perhaps TRBD1 (5 bases). The CDR3 spans 14 residues. Germline V lookup: CDR1 MNHNY, CDR2 SVGAGI (reference sequence). V lost 0 bases and J 4 bases, leaving 9 bases between the germline ends. The CDR3 spells CASSYSGAGTEAFF. The CDR3 DNA is TGTGCCAGCAGTTACTCAGGGGCGGGCACTGAAGCTTTCTTT.

CDR3 bases: TGTGCCAGTAGTATCTCTGGGCCGAATGAGCAGTTCTTC. Translation: CASSISGPNEQFF. V and J are TRBV19 and TRBJ2-1; D ambiguous. Germline V lookup: CDR1 LNHDA, CDR2 SQIVND (reference sequence). CDR3 size: 13 residues. V was clipped by 3 bases and J by 7 bases, with 10 bases between them.

The chain is built from TRBV6-1 and TRBJ1-1, with 9 bases aligning to TRBD1. The length of the CDR3 is 14 residues. Trimming at V came to 5 bases and at J to 5 bases, leaving 6 bases not matched to a gene. Germline V lookup: CDR1 MNHNS, CDR2 SASEGT. As DNA, the CDR3 is TGTGCCAGCAGTACGAGACAGGGGGGGACTGAAGCTTTCTTT. Translation: CASSTRQGGTEAFF.

V usage is TRBV6-5 and J usage is TRBJ2-5; 8 nucleotides align to TRBD1. Trimming cost V 0 bases and J 4 bases; bases outside gene matches: 4. Germline V gene data show CDR1 as MNHEY and CDR2 as SVGAGI. There are 15 residues in the CDR3. For the CDR3, the DNA is TGTGCCAGCAGTTACTCGAAAGGGACAGGAGAGACCCAGTACTTC. Encoded protein: CASSYSKGTGETQYF.

The chain is built from TRBV19 and TRBJ2-3; TRBD2 matches 8 bases. V dropped 7 bases and J dropped 2; count of bases not matched to a gene: 8. Germline V gene sequence: CDR1 LNHDA, CDR2 SQIVND (reference sequence). The CDR3 sequence is 15 residues long. The CDR3 reads CASTIGLAPTDTQYF. The CDR3 DNA is TGTGCCAGTACCATCGGACTAGCCCCCACAGATACGCAGTATTTT.